The entry that follows covers one T cell receptor (beta chain) sequence. Unrecorded immune exposures were likely, despite nominal health at sampling. CDR1 SQVTM and CDR2 ANQGSEA come from the germline V gene. Trimming removed 5 bases from V and 4 bases from J, with 14 bases in between. The CDR3 is 13 residues long. The sample originates from a study of cytomegalovirus exposure and HLA in healthy donors. In the study overall: From some 190 million T cells, an earlier analysis saw 120 million or so unique TCR beta sequences.

It was with 60 Vbeta and 13 Jbeta primers that the PCR ran. The repertoire was sequenced with immunoSEQ multiplex PCR; TCRdb's copy has only in-frame clones and lacks some. The table lists some 180,000 clones, 77% of them singletons. The genes are TRBV29-1 and TRBJ1-2; weak D call: TRBD1 (6 bases). The origin of this receptor is a woman aged 55-70 years in good health and CMV-seropositive. What was sequenced was PBMCs. CDR3 DNA sequence: TGCAGCGTTAGTAGACAGGAGATCTATGGCTACACCTTC. Amino acids: CSVSRQEIYGYTF.